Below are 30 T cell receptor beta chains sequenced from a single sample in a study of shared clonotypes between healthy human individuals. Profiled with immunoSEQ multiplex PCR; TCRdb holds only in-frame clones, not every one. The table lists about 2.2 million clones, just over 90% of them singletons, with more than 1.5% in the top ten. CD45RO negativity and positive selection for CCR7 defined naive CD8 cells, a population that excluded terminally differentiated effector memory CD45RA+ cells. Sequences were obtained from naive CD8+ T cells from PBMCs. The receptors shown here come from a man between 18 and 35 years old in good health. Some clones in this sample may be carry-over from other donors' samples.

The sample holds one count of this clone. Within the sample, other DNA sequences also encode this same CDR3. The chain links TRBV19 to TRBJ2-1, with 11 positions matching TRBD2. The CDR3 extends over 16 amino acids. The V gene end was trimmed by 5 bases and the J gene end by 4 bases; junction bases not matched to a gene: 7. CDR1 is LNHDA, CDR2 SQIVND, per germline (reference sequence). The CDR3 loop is CASSFRLAGPYNEQFF. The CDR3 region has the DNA TGTGCCAGTAGTTTCCGACTAGCGGGGCCTTACAATGAGCAGTTCTTC.

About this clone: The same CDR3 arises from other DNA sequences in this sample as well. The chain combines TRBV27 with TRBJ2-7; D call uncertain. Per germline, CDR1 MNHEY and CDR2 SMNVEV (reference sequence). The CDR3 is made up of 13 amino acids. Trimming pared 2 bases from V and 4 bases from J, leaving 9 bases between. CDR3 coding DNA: TGTGCCAGCAGTTTAAGCCGGCGTTACGAGCAGTACTTC. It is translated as CASSLSRRYEQYF.

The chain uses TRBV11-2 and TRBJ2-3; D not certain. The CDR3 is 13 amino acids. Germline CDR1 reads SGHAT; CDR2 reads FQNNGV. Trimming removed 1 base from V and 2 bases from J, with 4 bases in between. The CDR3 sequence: CASSLVNTDTQYF. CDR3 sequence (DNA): TGTGCCAGCAGCTTAGTAAACACAGATACGCAGTATTTT.

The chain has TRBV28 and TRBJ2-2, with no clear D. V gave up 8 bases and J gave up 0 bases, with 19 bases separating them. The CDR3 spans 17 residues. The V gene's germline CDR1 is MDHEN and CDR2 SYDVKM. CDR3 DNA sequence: TGTGCCAGCCGCCCTCCCCGGCGGACCGCGAACACCGGGGAGCTGTTTTTT. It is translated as CASRPPRRTANTGELFF.

The CDR3 loop is CASQGTTGELFF. As DNA, the CDR3 is TGCGCCTCCCAGGGCACGACCGGGGAGCTGTTTTTT. The chain joins TRBV5-1 to TRBJ2-2, with D possibly TRBD1 on 5 matching bases. Trimming removed 10 bases from V and 5 bases from J, with 12 bases in between. Germline CDR1 and CDR2: SGHRS and YFSETQ. The CDR3 consists of 12 residues.

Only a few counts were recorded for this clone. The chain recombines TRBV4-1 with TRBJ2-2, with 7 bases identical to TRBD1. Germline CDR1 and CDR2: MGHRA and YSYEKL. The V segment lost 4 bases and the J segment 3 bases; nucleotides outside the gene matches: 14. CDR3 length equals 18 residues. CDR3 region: CASSREGRQGFYTGELFF. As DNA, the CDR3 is TGCGCCAGCAGCCGAGAGGGGAGACAGGGCTTCTACACCGGGGAGCTGTTTTTT.

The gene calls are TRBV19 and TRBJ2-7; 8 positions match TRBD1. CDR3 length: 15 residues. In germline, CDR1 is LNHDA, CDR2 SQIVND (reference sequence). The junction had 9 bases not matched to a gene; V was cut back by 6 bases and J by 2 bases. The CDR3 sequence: CASSRTGNGPYEQYF. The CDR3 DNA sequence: TGTGCCAGTAGCCGGACAGGGAACGGGCCCTACGAGCAGTACTTC.

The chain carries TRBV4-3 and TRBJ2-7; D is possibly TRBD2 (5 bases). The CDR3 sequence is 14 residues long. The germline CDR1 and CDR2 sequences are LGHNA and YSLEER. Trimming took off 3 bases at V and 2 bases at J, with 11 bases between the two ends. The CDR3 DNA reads TGCGCCAGCAGCCAGGAAGCGGTCCCCTACGAGCAGTACTTC. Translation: CASSQEAVPYEQYF.

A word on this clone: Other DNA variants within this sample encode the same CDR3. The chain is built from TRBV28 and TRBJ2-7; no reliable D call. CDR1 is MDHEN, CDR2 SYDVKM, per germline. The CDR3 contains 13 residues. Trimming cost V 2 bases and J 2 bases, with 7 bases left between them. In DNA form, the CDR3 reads TGTGCCAGCAGTTTAGGATCACCCTACGAGCAGTACTTC. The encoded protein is CASSLGSPYEQYF.

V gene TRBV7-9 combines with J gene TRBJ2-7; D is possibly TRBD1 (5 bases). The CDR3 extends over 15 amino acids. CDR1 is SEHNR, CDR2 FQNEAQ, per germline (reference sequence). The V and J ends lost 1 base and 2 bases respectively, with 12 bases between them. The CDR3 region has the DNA TGTGCCAGCAGCTTAGGTCAGGACATAACCTACGAGCAGTACTTC. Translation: CASSLGQDITYEQYF.

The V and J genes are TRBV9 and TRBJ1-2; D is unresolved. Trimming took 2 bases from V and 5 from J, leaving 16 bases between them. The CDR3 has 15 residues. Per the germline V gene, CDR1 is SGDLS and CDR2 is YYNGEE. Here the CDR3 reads CASSVSGEGRYGYTF. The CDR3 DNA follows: TGTGCCAGCAGCGTTTCGGGCGAGGGAAGATATGGCTACACCTTC.

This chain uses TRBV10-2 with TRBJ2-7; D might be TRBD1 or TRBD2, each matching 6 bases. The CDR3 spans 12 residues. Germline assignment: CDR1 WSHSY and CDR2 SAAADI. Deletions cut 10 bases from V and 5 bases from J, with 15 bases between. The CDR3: CATGFGGHEQYF. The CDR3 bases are TGCGCCACGGGTTTCGGGGGCCACGAGCAGTACTTC.

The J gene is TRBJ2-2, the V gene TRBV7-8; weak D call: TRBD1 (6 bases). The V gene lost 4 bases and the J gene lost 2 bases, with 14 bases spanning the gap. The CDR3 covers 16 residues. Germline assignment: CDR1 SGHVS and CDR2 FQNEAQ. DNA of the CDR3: TGTGCCAGCAGCTCAGACCCGACAGGAAACACCGGGGAGCTGTTTTTT. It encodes CASSSDPTGNTGELFF. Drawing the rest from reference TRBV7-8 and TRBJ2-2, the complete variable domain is GAGVSQSPRYKVAKRGQDVALRCDPISGHVSLFWYQQALGQGPEFLTYFQNEAQLDKSGLPSDRFFAERPEGSVSTLKIQRTQQEDSAVYLCASSSDPTGNTGELFFGEGSRLTVL.

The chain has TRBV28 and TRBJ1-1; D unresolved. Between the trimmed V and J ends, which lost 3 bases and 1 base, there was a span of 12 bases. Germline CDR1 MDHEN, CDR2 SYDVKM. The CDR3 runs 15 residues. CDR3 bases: TGTGCCAGCAGTTTGACTGTCAGGTCGAACACTGAAGCTTTCTTT. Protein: CASSLTVRSNTEAFF.

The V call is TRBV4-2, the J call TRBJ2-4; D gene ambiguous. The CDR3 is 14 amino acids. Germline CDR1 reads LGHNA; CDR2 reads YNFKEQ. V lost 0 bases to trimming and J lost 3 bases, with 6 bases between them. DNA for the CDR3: TGTGCCAGCAGCCAAGATGCTGTCAAAAACATTCAGTACTTC. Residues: CASSQDAVKNIQYF.

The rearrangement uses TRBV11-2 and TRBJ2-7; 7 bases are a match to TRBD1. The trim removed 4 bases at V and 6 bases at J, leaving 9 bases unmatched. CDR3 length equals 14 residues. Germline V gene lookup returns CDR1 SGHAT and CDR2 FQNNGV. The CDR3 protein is CASSSRQGTLEQYF. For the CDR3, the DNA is TGTGCCAGCAGCTCCCGACAGGGCACCCTCGAGCAGTACTTC.

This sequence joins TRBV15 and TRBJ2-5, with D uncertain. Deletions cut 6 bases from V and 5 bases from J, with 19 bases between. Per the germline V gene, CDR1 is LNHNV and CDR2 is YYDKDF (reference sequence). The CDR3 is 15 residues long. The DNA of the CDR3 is TGTGCCACCAGTTCGACTGGGCCCGAGGTCGAGACCCAGTACTTC. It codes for CATSSTGPEVETQYF.

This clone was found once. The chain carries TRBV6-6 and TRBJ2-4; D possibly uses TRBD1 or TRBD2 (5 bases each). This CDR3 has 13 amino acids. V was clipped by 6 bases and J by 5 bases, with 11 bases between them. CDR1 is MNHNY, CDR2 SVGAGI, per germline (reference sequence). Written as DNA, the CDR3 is TGTGCCAGCAGCCGAGGGACGGAAAACATTCAGTACTTC. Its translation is CASSRGTENIQYF.

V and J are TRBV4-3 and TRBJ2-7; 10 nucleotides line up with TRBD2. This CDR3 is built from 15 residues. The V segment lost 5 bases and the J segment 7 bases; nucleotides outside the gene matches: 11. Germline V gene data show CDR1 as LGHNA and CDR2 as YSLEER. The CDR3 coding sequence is TGCGCCAGCAGCATCCGACTAGCGGGCTCCCGGGAGCAGTACTTC. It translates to CASSIRLAGSREQYF.

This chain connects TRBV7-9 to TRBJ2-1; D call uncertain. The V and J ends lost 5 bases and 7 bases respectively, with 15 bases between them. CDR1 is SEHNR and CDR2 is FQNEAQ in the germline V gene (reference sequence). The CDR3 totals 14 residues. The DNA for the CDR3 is TGTGCCAGCAGCCTAGGCCCCACCCAGAATGAGCAGTTCTTC. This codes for CASSLGPTQNEQFF.

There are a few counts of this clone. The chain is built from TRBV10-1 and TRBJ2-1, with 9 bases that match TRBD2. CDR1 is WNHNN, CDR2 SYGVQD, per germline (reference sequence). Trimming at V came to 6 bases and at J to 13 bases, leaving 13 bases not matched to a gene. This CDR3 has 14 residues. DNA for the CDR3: TGCGCCAGCAGCTCTCCGGGACTAGCTGTACAACAGTTCTTC. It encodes CASSSPGLAVQQFF.

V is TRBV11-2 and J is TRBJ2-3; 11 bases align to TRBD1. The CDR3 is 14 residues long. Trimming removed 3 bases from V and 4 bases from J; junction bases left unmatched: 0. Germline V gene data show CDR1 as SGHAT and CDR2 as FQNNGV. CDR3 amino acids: CASSLGQGADTQYF. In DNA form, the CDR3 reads TGTGCCAGCAGCTTGGGACAGGGGGCAGATACGCAGTATTTT.

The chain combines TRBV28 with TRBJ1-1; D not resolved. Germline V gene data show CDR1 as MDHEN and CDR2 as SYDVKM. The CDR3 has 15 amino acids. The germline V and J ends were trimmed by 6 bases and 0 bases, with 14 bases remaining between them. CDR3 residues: CASRDSKRLNTEAFF. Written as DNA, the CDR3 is TGTGCCAGCAGGGACTCCAAGAGACTGAACACTGAAGCTTTCTTT.

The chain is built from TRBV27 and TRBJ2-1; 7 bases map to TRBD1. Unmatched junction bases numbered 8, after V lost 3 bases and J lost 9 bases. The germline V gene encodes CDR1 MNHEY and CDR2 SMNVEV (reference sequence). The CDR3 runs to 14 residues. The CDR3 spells CASSLRSGGSEQFF. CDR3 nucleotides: TGTGCCAGCAGTTTGAGGTCAGGGGGTAGTGAGCAGTTCTTC.

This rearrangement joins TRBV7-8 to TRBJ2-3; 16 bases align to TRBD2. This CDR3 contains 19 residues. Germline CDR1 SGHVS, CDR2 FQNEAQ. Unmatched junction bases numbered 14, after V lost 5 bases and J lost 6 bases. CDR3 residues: CASSPALGLAGGPWDTQYF. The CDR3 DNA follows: TGTGCCAGCAGCCCCGCTCTGGGACTAGCGGGAGGGCCGTGGGATACGCAGTATTTT.

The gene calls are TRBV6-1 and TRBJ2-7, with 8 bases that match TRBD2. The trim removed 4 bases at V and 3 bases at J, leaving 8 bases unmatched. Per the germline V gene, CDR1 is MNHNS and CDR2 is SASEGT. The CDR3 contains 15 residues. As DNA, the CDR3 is TGTGCCAGCAGTGCCTTCGGGGGGGCCCACTACGAGCAGTACTTC. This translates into CASSAFGGAHYEQYF.

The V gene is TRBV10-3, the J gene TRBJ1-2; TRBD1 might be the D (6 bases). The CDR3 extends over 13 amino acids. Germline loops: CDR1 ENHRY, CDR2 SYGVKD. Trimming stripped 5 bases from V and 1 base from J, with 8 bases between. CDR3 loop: CAISYRDNYGYTF. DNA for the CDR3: TGTGCCATCAGTTACAGGGATAACTATGGCTACACCTTC.

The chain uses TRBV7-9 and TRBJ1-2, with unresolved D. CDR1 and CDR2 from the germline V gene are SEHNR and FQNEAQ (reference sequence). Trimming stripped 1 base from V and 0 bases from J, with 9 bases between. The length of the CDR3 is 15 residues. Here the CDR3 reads CASSLGADTNYGYTF. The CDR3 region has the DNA TGTGCCAGCAGCTTAGGGGCAGATACTAACTATGGCTACACCTTC.

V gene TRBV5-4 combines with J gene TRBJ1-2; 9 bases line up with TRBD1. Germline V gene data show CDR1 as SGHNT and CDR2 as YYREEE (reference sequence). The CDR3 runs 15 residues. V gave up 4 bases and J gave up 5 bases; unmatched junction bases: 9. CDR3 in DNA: TGTGCCAGCAGCCCGGGACAGGGAAGCATTTATGGCTACACCTTC. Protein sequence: CASSPGQGSIYGYTF.

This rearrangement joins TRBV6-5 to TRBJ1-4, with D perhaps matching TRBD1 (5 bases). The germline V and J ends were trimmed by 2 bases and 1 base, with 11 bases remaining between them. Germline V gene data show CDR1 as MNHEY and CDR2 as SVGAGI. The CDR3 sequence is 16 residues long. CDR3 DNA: TGTGCCAGCAGTTACACGGAAGGGGTAACTAATGAAAAACTGTTTTTT. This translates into CASSYTEGVTNEKLFF.